This section outlines one T cell receptor beta chain sequence together with its context. The antigen is unknown. The data stem from a study of T-cell memory formation after mild COVID-19. Per the germline V gene, CDR1 is SGHRS and CDR2 is YFSETQ. V lost 5 bases, J lost 6 bases, and 21 bases lay in between. The CDR3 totals 15 residues. MiXCR, run by TCRdb on the 5' RACE reads, gives a single entry per CDR3 protein. The repertoire holds 200,000 to 250,000 distinct CDR3 sequences, with more than 8% as singletons. The study's findings and limits: Pre-infection memory showed some responding clones, and this suggested that cross-reactive memory joined.

Sequencing input: PBMCs or a T cell subset sorted from them (not recorded which). The genes are TRBV5-1 and TRBJ2-7, with D possibly matching TRBD1 (5 bases). This receptor was obtained from a man aged 18 to 30 who had mild COVID-19 (a few samples of this study predate the infection). Cell type and time point are not known. The CDR3: CASSPGALNLGEQYF. The CDR3 DNA reads as TGCGCCAGCAGTCCTGGGGCCCTCAATTTAGGCGAGCAGTACTTC.